This T cell receptor (beta chain) was identified in a study of T cell responses to AZD1222 COVID-19 vaccine (dated by TCRdb to the early 2020s). A note on the overall study: AZD1222 recipients with second doses at about 4 weeks or about 12 weeks were pooled, because spike-specific TCR depth and breadth did not differ between schedules. TCR sequencing covered some 250 trial participants: 200 to 210 given two doses of AZD1222 and 26 given two doses of MenACWY control vaccine. Trial participants were enrolled into age subgroups of 18-55, 56-69 and 70-plus years, which contained approximately 150, 30 and 60 TCR-sequenced participants, respectively. The full study reports these points: Conclusions about previously exposed vaccinees are limited, since just 5 to 7 AZD1222 recipients were seropositive for SARS-CoV-2 at baseline. The vaccine-associated CD4 TCRs covered the entire spike protein, and the dominant responses fell in regions 160-218 and 743-854. Participants were mostly white British, with more females than males. The authors suggested clonal diversity may have been underestimated. Spike-specific TCR breadth and depth rose significantly after two AZD1222 doses compared with day 0 and with MenACWY recipients. No day 14 peak-response samples were available, so repertoires were characterized only after the peak T cell response. Reportedly, almost half of the unique spike-specific TCRs recognized epitopes lying outside the regions that are mutated in the B.1.351 and B.1.1.7 variants. In the small 56-69-year group, the increase in depth fell short of significance, most likely because of low power.

As concerns this clone: The antigen this receptor binds is unknown. The input lacks base qualities; no much larger clone sits a single base away.

The CDR3 regions of human TCRbeta chains were subjected to immunosequencing. In the paper's pipeline: TCRs in the repertoires were compared against a reference library of SARS-CoV-2-specific TCRs that had been generated with the MIRA antigen-specificity platform. Breadth meant the fraction of unique TCRs that were SARS-CoV-2-associated, whereas depth meant the fraction of total T cells that were SARS-CoV-2-associated. Each spike-specific TCR was assigned to its reactive spike region and to a CD4 or CD8 class using the MIRA data. Log10-transformed breadth and depth values were compared by one-way ANOVA with Sidak's multiple comparisons tests. As stored in TCRdb, this immuneACCESS dataset retains in-frame rearrangements with V and J assigned. A fraction of the clones does not appear; measured against another copy, unresolved V genes explain less than half of the discrepancy, and the remainder lacks a known reason. V and J calls and clone size are those listed in that table; D and trimming were worked out from the DNA. This sample gives 95,000 to 150,000 clones in total; approximately 91% of them show up just once. The ten largest clones represent 25% to 30% of the sample.

The sample's time point, from its label and the paper: baseline before first vaccination. Vaccinee samples came from UK trials COV001 and COV002, including a single-blind randomized controlled phase 2/3 trial of AZD1222 (ChAdOx1 nCoV-19) in healthy adults. Trial participant PBMC samples were collected at day 0 and day 28 after the second dose for TCRbeta chain sequencing. Sequences were derived from peripheral blood, sampled on day 0 of AZD1222 vaccination. The TCR was taken from an adult in good health.

The CDR3 protein is CASSVSGGAAGGSYNEQFF. In nucleotides, the sequence is TGTGCCAGCAGCGTCAGCGGAGGGGCAGCGGGGGGCTCCTACAATGAGCAGTTCTTC. The sequence is built from TRBV9 and TRBJ2-1; the central 9 bases match TRBD2. From its cysteine to its phenylalanine, the CDR3 spans 19 amino acids. Left in the record is the CDR3 DNA by itself, 57 bases read in frame from the first base. The V end gives up 2 bases and the J end 0 bases, leaving 12 bases in the junction not matched to a gene. CDR1 SGDLS and CDR2 YYNGEE are derived from the germline V gene.